The 26 T cell receptor beta chains in this list originate from one sample, sequenced in a study of vaccination effects on CD4 cells after COVID-19. Expansion of antigen-specific CD4+ T cells with viral peptide pools was carried out by the ViraFEST assay before sequencing. CD4+ T cells were isolated after 10 days of culture. The person had PCR-confirmed SARS-CoV-2 infection between March and December 2020. Using immunoSEQ multiplex PCR, the repertoire was profiled, and TCRdb retains in-frame clones only, with some absent. The sample records about 22,000 clones, 75% to 85% being singletons. Which antigens these TCRs recognize remains unknown. The input for sequencing was CD4+ T cells from PBMCs cultured with a peptide pool, taken before COVID-19 vaccination. Every receptor here comes from a human donor who had a prior SARS-CoV-2 infection.

The rearrangement joins TRBV11-2 to TRBJ2-1; TRBD2 matches 8 bases. The CDR3 runs 12 residues. The ends lost 1 base at V and 10 bases at J; junction bases unmatched: 0. The germline gives CDR1 SGHAT, CDR2 FQNNGV. The CDR3 region has the DNA TGTGCCAGCAGCTTAGGACTAGCGGAGCAGTTCTTC. The encoded protein is CASSLGLAEQFF.

The rearrangement links TRBV3-1 (or the pseudogene TRBV3-2) to TRBJ2-2; TRBD2 agrees at 12 bases. The germline V gene has CDR1 LGHDT and CDR2 YNNKEL (reference sequence). Trimming at V came to 8 bases and at J to 6 bases, leaving 7 bases not matched to a gene. There are 15 residues in the CDR3. CDR3 bases: TGTGCCAGCCAGACTAGCGGGAGAATCCCCGGGGAGCTGTTTTTT. It codes for CASQTSGRIPGELFF.

The gene calls are TRBV19 and TRBJ2-1, with D perhaps TRBD2 (6 bases). The germline CDR1 and CDR2 sequences are LNHDA and SQIVND (reference sequence). V was clipped by 8 bases and J by 0 bases, with 14 bases between them. The CDR3 loop spans 15 amino acids. The CDR3 sequence: CASSPIGGSYNEQFF. Written as DNA, the CDR3 is TGTGCCAGTTCTCCGATCGGGGGCTCCTACAATGAGCAGTTCTTC.

The J gene is TRBJ2-1, the V gene TRBV7-3, with unresolved D. V was pared by 0 bases and J by 10 bases, with 16 bases between. This CDR3 comprises 15 residues. Germline V gene data show CDR1 as SGHTA and CDR2 as FQGTGA. The CDR3 bases are TGTGCCAGCAGCTTAACGATACCGAATGCCGGCGAGCAGTTCTTC. It codes for CASSLTIPNAGEQFF.

The chain employs TRBV28 and TRBJ2-5; 11 bases are a match to TRBD2. This CDR3 has 16 amino acids. In germline, CDR1 is MDHEN, CDR2 SYDVKM. The V and J ends lost 4 bases and 5 bases, in that order; junction bases with no gene match: 9. CDR3 amino acids: CASSSPLAGGGETQYF. In DNA form, the CDR3 reads TGTGCCAGCAGTTCGCCGCTAGCGGGAGGCGGGGAGACCCAGTACTTC.

The rearrangement links TRBV18 to TRBJ1-6, with 9 bases identical to TRBD1. CDR3 length: 17 amino acids. Germline V gene sequence: CDR1 KGHSH, CDR2 LQKENI. Trimming at V came to 2 bases and at J to 7 bases, leaving 9 bases not matched to a gene. CDR3 sequence reads: CASSPSERGQGNSPLHF. The CDR3 region has the DNA TGTGCCAGCTCACCATCGGAGAGGGGACAGGGAAATTCACCCCTCCACTTT.

The chain joins TRBV4-1 to TRBJ1-4; possibly TRBD1 for D (5 bases). This CDR3 comprises 14 residues. Germline CDR1 and CDR2: MGHRA and YSYEKL. The V and J ends lost 4 bases and 7 bases respectively, with 13 bases between them. This CDR3 is CASSRTQGGEKLFF. In nucleotides, the CDR3 is TGCGCCAGCAGCCGGACACAAGGAGGTGAAAAACTGTTTTTT.

The chain combines TRBV29-1 with TRBJ1-5, with D possibly TRBD1 on 5 matching bases. This CDR3 contains 16 residues. Per the germline V gene, CDR1 is SQVTM and CDR2 is ANQGSEA. V gave up 2 bases and J gave up 7 bases, with 21 bases separating them. CDR3 nucleotides: TGCAGCGTTGAATCCCTGGGCAGGGACGCTCTGCAGCCCCAGCATTTT. Its translation is CSVESLGRDALQPQHF.

The CDR3 coding sequence is TGTGCCAGCAACTCGGGACTAGACAACATTCAGTACTTC. As protein: CASNSGLDNIQYF. This chain uses TRBV2 with TRBJ2-4; 8 nucleotides agree with TRBD2. CDR3 length: 13 amino acids. The germline gives CDR1 SNHLY, CDR2 FYNNEI. J gave up 7 bases and V 7 bases, and 6 bases lay outside the gene matches.

The chain couples TRBV11-2 to TRBJ1-1; a possible D gene is TRBD1 (6 bases). Per the germline V gene, CDR1 is SGHAT and CDR2 is FQNNGV. The CDR3 loop spans 14 amino acids. Trimming took 5 bases from V and 8 from J, leaving 18 bases between them. The CDR3 coding sequence is TGTGCCAGCAGCGTCAACAGGGATTTCTCCGAAGCTTTCTTT. Translated, it gives CASSVNRDFSEAFF.

This rearrangement joins TRBV6-2 or TRBV6-3 to TRBJ2-1; possibly TRBD1 for D (7 bases). The CDR3 is 15 residues long. V dropped 5 bases and J dropped 3 bases, with 14 bases sitting between them. Germline V gene lookup returns CDR1 MNHEY and CDR2 SVGEGT. The CDR3 loop reads CASSLQGRFYNEQFF. DNA of the CDR3: TGTGCCAGCAGTCTACAGGGGAGGTTCTACAATGAGCAGTTCTTC.

The chain is built from TRBV28 and TRBJ2-2; D might be TRBD1 or TRBD2, each matching 6 bases. There are 15 residues in the CDR3. Germline loops: CDR1 MDHEN, CDR2 SYDVKM. Trimming took off 8 bases at V and 7 bases at J, with 20 bases between the two ends. The CDR3 region is CASSEGGGDDGELFF. The CDR3 nucleotides read TGTGCCAGCTCAGAGGGGGGCGGAGATGACGGGGAGCTGTTTTTT.

The chain is built from TRBV18 and TRBJ2-2, with D tentatively TRBD2 (6 bases). This CDR3 region has 16 residues. Germline V gene data show CDR1 as KGHSH and CDR2 as LQKENI. Trimming cost V 0 bases and J 1 base, with 9 bases left between them. The CDR3 region is CASSPPTAGNTGELFF. The CDR3 nucleotides read TGTGCCAGCTCACCACCGACAGCGGGGAACACCGGGGAGCTGTTTTTT.

The CDR3 region is CASSESGGQPQHF. CDR3 bases: TGTGCCAGCAGTGAATCAGGGGGTCAGCCCCAGCATTTT. The V call is TRBV25-1, the J call TRBJ1-5, with 7 bases matching TRBD1. V gave up 1 base and J gave up 6 bases; unmatched junction bases: 0. The CDR3 runs to 13 residues. Germline CDR1 reads MGHDK; CDR2 reads SYGVNS.

This clone was counted between two and nine times. J is TRBJ2-2 and V is TRBV11-3; a possible D gene is TRBD2 (6 bases). The CDR3 is 15 residues long. The V end was cut by 1 base, the J end by 3 bases, with 9 bases between. Germline V lookup: CDR1 SGHNT, CDR2 YENEEA. The CDR3 loop reads CASSLVWDYTGELFF. DNA of the CDR3: TGTGCCAGCAGCTTAGTTTGGGACTACACCGGGGAGCTGTTTTTT.

The chain links TRBV25-1 to TRBJ1-5, with a tentative D call TRBD1 (5 bases). V dropped 3 bases and J dropped 7 bases, with 16 bases sitting between them. Germline CDR1 and CDR2: MGHDK and SYGVNS. This CDR3 spans 15 amino acids. DNA of the CDR3: TGTGCCAGCAGTGACGTTGGAAGGGAGGGGCAGCCCCAGCATTTT. Translated, it gives CASSDVGREGQPQHF. Variable domain in full (rest from reference TRBV25-1 and TRBJ1-5): EADIYQTPRYLVIGTGKKITLECSQTMGHDKMYWYQQDPGMELHLIHYSYGVNSTEKGDLSSESTVSRIRTEHFPLTLESARPSHTSQYLCASSDVGREGQPQHFGDGTRLSIL.

The chain carries TRBV7-9 and TRBJ2-5; 8 bases match TRBD1. Unmatched junction bases numbered 12, after V lost 4 bases and J lost 5 bases. Germline CDR1 reads SEHNR; CDR2 reads FQNEAQ (reference sequence). This CDR3 comprises 16 residues. The CDR3 loop is CASSYRTGSPSETQYF. The CDR3 DNA sequence: TGTGCCAGCAGCTACCGGACAGGGAGTCCTAGCGAGACCCAGTACTTC.

The chain combines TRBV6-6 with TRBJ2-7, with D maybe TRBD1 (7 bases). The germline V and J ends were trimmed by 10 bases and 3 bases, with 13 bases remaining between them. This CDR3 is built from 12 residues. Germline loops: CDR1 MNHNY, CDR2 SVGAGI (reference sequence). The CDR3 DNA follows: TGTGCCACAGGGGGGCAGGGCTACGAGCAGTACTTC. Amino acid sequence: CATGGQGYEQYF.

The chain recombines TRBV19 with TRBJ2-3, with D possibly being TRBD1 (5 bases). Germline V lookup: CDR1 LNHDA, CDR2 SQIVND (reference sequence). Between the trimmed V and J ends, which lost 2 bases and 2 bases, there was a span of 17 bases. The CDR3 length is 17 residues. The DNA of the CDR3 is TGTGCCAGTAGTATAAAAAGGACATCCTACTACACAGATACGCAGTATTTT. Its protein product is CASSIKRTSYYTDTQYF.

The chain carries TRBV9 and TRBJ2-3; D is ambiguous. The CDR3 contains 14 residues. Trimming removed 0 bases from V and 0 bases from J, with 5 bases in between. Germline CDR1 reads SGDLS; CDR2 reads YYNGEE. CDR3 bases: TGTGCCAGCAGCGTAGTGGCCAGCACAGATACGCAGTATTTT. It yields the protein CASSVVASTDTQYF.

The rearrangement links TRBV9 to TRBJ1-3; 7 bases are a match to TRBD1. The CDR3 consists of 14 residues. Germline V gene sequence: CDR1 SGDLS, CDR2 YYNGEE. V was pared by 4 bases and J by 3 bases, with 4 bases of the junction left unmatched. Here the CDR3 DNA reads TGTGCCAGCAGCATGGGGACAGATGGAAACACCATATATTTT. Its translation: CASSMGTDGNTIYF.

The rearrangement links TRBV4-1 to TRBJ1-6, with 9 bases fitting TRBD1. From germline, CDR1 is MGHRA and CDR2 YSYEKL. The ends lost 2 bases at V and 7 bases at J; junction bases unmatched: 6. This CDR3 comprises 16 residues. In DNA form, the CDR3 reads TGCGCCAGCAGCCAATTACAGGGGGCGCGCAATTCACCCCTCCACTTT. Its translation: CASSQLQGARNSPLHF.

V is TRBV19 and J is TRBJ1-1; D is uncertain. The ends were cut back, 2 bases at V and 3 bases at J, with 13 bases in the middle. This CDR3 contains 15 residues. Germline CDR1 reads LNHDA; CDR2 reads SQIVND (reference sequence). CDR3 protein: CASSINAIGDTEAFF. CDR3 coding DNA: TGTGCCAGTAGTATAAACGCAATTGGGGACACTGAAGCTTTCTTT.

The chain has TRBV7-8 and TRBJ2-2; no clear D. Trimming cost V 3 bases and J 6 bases, with 17 bases left between them. Germline CDR1 is SGHVS and CDR2 is FQNEAQ. The CDR3 is 16 residues long. The CDR3 DNA reads TGTGCCAGCAGCTTTTATCGTGTAGGCTTCCCCGGGGAGCTGTTTTTT. Protein: CASSFYRVGFPGELFF.

This sequence joins TRBV3-1 (or the pseudogene TRBV3-2) and TRBJ2-7, with D maybe TRBD1 (5 bases). V dropped 2 bases and J dropped 0 bases, with 8 bases sitting between them. CDR1 is LGHDT, CDR2 YNNKEL, per germline (reference sequence). This CDR3 is built from 14 residues. Here the CDR3 DNA reads TGTGCCAGCAGCCAAAGGACAACCTCCTACGAGCAGTACTTC. Protein sequence: CASSQRTTSYEQYF.

The CDR3 loop reads CASSLGQGLQETQYF. The CDR3 nucleotides are TGTGCCAGCAGCTTGGGACAGGGCCTCCAAGAGACCCAGTACTTC. The chain combines TRBV5-4 with TRBJ2-5; 7 nucleotides align to TRBD1. CDR1 is SGHNT and CDR2 is YYREEE in the germline V gene (reference sequence). The CDR3 is 15 amino acids. J was trimmed by 1 base and V by 0 bases; bases with no gene match: 3.